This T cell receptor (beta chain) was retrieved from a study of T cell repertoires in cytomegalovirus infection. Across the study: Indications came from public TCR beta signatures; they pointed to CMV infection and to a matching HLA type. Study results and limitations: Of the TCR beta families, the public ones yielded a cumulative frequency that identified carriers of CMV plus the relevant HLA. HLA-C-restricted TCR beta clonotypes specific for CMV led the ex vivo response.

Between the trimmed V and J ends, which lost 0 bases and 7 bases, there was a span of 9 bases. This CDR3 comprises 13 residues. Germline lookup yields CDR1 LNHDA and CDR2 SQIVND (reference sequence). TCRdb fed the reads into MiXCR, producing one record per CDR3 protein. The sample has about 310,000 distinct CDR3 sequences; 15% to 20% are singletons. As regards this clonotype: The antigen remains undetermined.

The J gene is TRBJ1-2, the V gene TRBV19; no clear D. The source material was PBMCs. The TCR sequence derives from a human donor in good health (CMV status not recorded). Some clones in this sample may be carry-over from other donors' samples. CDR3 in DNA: TGTGCCAGTAGTATAGATGGGTATGTTGGCTACACCTTC. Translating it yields CASSIDGYVGYTF.